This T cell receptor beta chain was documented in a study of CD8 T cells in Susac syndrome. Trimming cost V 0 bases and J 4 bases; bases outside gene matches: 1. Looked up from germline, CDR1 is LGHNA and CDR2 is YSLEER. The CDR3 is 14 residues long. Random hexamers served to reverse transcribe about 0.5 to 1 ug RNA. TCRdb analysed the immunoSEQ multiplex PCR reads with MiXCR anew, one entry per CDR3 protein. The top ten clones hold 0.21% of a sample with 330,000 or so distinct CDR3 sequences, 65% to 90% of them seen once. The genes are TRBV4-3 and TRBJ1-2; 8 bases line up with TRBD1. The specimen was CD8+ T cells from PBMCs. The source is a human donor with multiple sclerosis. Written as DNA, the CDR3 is TGCGCCAGCAGCCAAGATGGGACAGGCTATGGCTACACCTTC. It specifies CASSQDGTGYGYTF.